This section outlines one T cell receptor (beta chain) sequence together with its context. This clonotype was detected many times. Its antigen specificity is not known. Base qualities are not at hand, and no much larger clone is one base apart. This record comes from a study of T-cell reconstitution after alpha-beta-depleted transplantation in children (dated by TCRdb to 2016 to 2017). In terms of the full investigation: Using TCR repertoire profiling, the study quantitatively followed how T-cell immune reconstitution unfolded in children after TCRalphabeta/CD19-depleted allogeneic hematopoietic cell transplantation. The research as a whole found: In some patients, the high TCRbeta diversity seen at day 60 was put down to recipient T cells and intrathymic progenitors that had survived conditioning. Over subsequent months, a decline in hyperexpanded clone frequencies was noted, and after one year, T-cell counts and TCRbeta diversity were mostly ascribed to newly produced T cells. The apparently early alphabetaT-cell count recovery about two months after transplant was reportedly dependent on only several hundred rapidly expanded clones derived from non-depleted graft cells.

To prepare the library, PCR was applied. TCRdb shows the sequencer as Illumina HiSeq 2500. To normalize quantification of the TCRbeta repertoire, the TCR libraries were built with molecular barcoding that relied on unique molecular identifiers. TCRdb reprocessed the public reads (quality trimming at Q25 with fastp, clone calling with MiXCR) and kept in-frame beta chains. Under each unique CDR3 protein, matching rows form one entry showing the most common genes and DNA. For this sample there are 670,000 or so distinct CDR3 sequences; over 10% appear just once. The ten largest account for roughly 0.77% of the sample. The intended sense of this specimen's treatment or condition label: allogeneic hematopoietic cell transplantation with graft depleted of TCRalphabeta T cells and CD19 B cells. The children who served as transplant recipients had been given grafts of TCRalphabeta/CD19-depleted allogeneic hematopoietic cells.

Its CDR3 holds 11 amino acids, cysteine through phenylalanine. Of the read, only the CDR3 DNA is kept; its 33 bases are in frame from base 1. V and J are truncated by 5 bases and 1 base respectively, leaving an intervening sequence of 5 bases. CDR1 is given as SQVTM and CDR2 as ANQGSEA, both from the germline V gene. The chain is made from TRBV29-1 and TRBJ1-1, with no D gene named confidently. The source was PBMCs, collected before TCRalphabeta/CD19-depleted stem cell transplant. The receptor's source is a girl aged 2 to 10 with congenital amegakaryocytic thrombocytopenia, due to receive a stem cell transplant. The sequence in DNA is TGCAGCGTTAAAACGAACACTGAAGCTTTCTTT. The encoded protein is CSVKTNTEAFF.